One T cell receptor beta chain is described in this entry. Its target is not known. This sample is part of a study of blood T cells in healthy people across ages. Study in general: Every two T cells gave about one barcoded beta molecule via template switching.

The CDR3 runs to 17 residues. The germline V gene encodes CDR1 MNHNS and CDR2 SASEGT. V shed 5 bases, J shed 5 bases, and the junction held 16 bases outside the gene matches. Drawing of peripheral blood yielded about 9.8 milliliters from each donor. Findings and limits, study-wide: A roughly linear fall in TCR beta diversity per million T cells was seen with increasing age. When set beside aged donors, long-lived donors presented more naive CD4+ cells and higher diversity.

Primed by a sample-barcoded 5' primer and a J-beta primer mix, a second PCR proceeded for 7 to 11 cycles. TCRdb ran MiXCR on the 5' RACE reads and lists one entry per CDR3 protein. Here the sample spans roughly 2 million distinct CDR3 sequences, 40% to 55% being singletons. This TCR was recovered from a woman in her thirties or forties in good health. The chain employs TRBV6-1 and TRBJ2-7; 9 positions agree with TRBD1. Sequencing was carried out using blood. The CDR3 protein is CASSRDRAFISKDEQYF. In DNA, the CDR3 is TGTGCCAGCAGTCGGGACAGGGCGTTCATAAGTAAGGACGAGCAGTACTTC.